This T cell receptor (beta chain) was found in a study of blood T cell repertoires in COVID-19. For the study at large: PBMCs, B-cell-depleted T cells, or T cells provided the cDNA or gDNA that made up the material.

Germline V gene lookup returns CDR1 KGHSH and CDR2 LQKENI. Germline trimming cut 4 bases from V and 0 bases from J; bases unmatched to any gene: 6. The CDR3 extends over 18 amino acids. Only in-frame clones appear in the TCRdb table, and some are missing; sequencing was by immunoSEQ multiplex PCR. The sample carries approximately 50,000 clones, 75% to 85% recorded once. The source material was peripheral blood. The receptor's source is a human donor in a cohort sampled during active COVID-19. The chain combines TRBV18 with TRBJ2-5, with 15 bases fitting TRBD2. CDR3 nucleotides: TGTGCCAGCTCACGAGGACTAGCGGGAGGGCCCTACCAAGAGACCCAGTACTTC. The encoded protein is CASSRGLAGGPYQETQYF.